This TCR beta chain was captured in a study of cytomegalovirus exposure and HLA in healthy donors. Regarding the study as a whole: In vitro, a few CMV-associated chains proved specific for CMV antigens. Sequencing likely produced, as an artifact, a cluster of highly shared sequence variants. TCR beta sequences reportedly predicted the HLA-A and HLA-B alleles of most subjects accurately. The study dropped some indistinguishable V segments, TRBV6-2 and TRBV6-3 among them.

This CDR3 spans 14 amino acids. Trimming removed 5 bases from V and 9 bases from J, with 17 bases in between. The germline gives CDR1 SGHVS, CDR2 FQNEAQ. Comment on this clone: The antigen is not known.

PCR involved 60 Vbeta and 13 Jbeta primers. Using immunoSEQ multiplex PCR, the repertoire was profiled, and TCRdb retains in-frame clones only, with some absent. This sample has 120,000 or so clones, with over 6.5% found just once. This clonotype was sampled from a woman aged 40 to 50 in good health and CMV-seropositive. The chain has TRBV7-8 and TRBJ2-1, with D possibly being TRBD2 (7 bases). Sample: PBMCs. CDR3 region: CASSPRGGAGEQFF. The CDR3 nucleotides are TGTGCCAGCAGCCCTAGAGGGGGGGCAGGTGAGCAGTTCTTC. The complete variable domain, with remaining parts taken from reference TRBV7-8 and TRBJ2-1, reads GAGVSQSPRYKVAKRGQDVALRCDPISGHVSLFWYQQALGQGPEFLTYFQNEAQLDKSGLPSDRFFAERPEGSVSTLKIQRTQQEDSAVYLCASSPRGGAGEQFFGPGTRLTVL.